Listed below are T cell receptor beta chains from one sample, sequenced in a study of preoperative IRX-2 immunotherapy in early breast cancer. Here immunoSEQ multiplex PCR was the method, and the copy in TCRdb shows in-frame clones only, minus some. Of tens of thousands of clones in the sample, 80% to 90% were seen once. Source: lymph node tissue, taken after IRX-2 immunotherapy. The origin of the receptors is a human donor with breast cancer. Both conserved end residues are part of each CDR3. Each record gives: clone size, V gene, D gene, J gene, CDR3 DNA, CDR3 protein. A D gene is named only where the DNA matches it firmly. Not all rows give a size; the values are once, few, many and, for expanded clones, a class.

size: -; V: TRBV7-4; D: -; J: TRBJ2-7; DNA: TGTGCCAGCAGCTTAGATCCCGTCGGCGAGCAGTACTTC; CDR3: CASSLDPVGEQYF
size: once; V: TRBV6-8; D: TRBD2; J: TRBJ2-1; DNA: TGTGCCAGCAGTCCCGGCGTAGCGGGATCCTACAATGAGCAGTTCTTC; CDR3: CASSPGVAGSYNEQFF
size: -; V: TRBV19; D: -; J: TRBJ1-5; DNA: TGTGCCAGTAGTATAGTAGTTCATCAGCCCCAGCATTTT; CDR3: CASSIVVHQPQHF
size: once; V: TRBV18; D: -; J: TRBJ1-1; DNA: TGTGCCAGCTCACCCGGGCAGGCGATGACTTTCTTT; CDR3: CASSPGQAMTFF
size: -; V: TRBV10-2; D: -; J: TRBJ1-2; DNA: TGCGCCAGCAGTGACAACCTCTATGGCTACACCTTC; CDR3: CASSDNLYGYTF
size: -; V: TRBV7-6; D: -; J: TRBJ2-6; DNA: TGTGCCAGCATCCTCGGATTCTCTGGGGCCAACGTCCTGACTTTC; CDR3: CASILGFSGANVLTF
size: once; V: TRBV28; D: -; J: TRBJ1-1; DNA: TGTGCCAGTTTTAGAATCAAGAACACTGAAGCTTTCTTT; CDR3: CASFRIKNTEAFF
size: -; V: TRBV5-1; D: -; J: TRBJ2-2; DNA: TGCGCCAGCAGCCCCGGAGGGGGGGTAACCGGGGAGCTGTTTTTT; CDR3: CASSPGGGVTGELFF
size: once; V: TRBV7-7; D: -; J: TRBJ1-5; DNA: TGTGCCAGCAGCTTAGGGGCGTACAATCAGCCCCAGCATTTT; CDR3: CASSLGAYNQPQHF
size: -; V: TRBV6-8; D: -; J: TRBJ2-2; DNA: TGTGCCAGCAGTTCCATTATCGTGGGGAGAACCGGGGAGCTGTTTTTT; CDR3: CASSSIIVGRTGELFF
size: -; V: TRBV4-1; D: -; J: TRBJ1-5; DNA: TGCGCCAGCAGCCAAGAGGACGGTCAGCCCCAGCATTTT; CDR3: CASSQEDGQPQHF
size: few; V: TRBV29-1; D: -; J: TRBJ2-7; DNA: TGCAGCGCCTCATTTCCCGATGGTAGGGAGCAGTACTTC; CDR3: CSASFPDGREQYF